The present T cell receptor (beta chain) was sequenced within a study of blood T cell repertoires in COVID-19 (dated by TCRdb to the early 2020s). At the level of the whole study: Collaborator samples came from the United States, Italy and Spain and covered acute and convalescent phases of COVID-19. The material from the prospective study consisted of cDNA or gDNA derived from T cells, B-cell-depleted T cells, or PBMCs. Subjects who had been exposed to COVID-19, were actively infected with it, or had recovered from it provided the deeply sampled blood TCRbeta repertoires that made up the dataset. The repertoires were released in a freely available public database meant as a resource for research on the immune response to SARS-CoV-2. The samples were drawn from two sources: the first 160 participants of the ongoing ImmuneRACE study, and approximately 1,300 subjects contributed by 6 global collaborators. The sample metadata nearly always contained a de-identified subject ID, COVID-19 status, age in years and sex. Where available, HLA class I and class II types were obtained from metadata supplied by the sample provider rather than from assay-based typing. Overall results and qualifications from the work: How much clinical and demographic metadata was included differed by source and by participant, and the metadata was provided uncurated.

Whole blood was collected in K2EDTA tubes by collaborating institutions according to the institutions' own protocols. For TCRbeta analysis, collaborators shipped samples as frozen whole blood, isolated PBMCs, or DNA extracted from either of those sample types. Measured from the cysteine to the phenylalanine, the CDR3 is 9 residues long. Only the CDR3 part of the read is kept: 27 bases, read in frame from the first base. In the germline V gene (reference sequence), CDR1 corresponds to WNHNN and CDR2 to SYGVQD. TCRbeta CDR3 regions were amplified from genomic DNA using the immunoSEQ Assay, a bias-controlled multiplex PCR. Per the authors' processing: Within the assay, amplification of reference gene primers was used to estimate how many nucleated cells each sample contained. To quantify the absolute abundance of each unique TCRbeta CDR3 rearrangement, sequence reads were collapsed and filtered. For each sample, productive Simpson clonality was calculated by taking the square root of Simpson's diversity index across productive rearrangements. TCRdb limited this immuneACCESS table to in-frame rearrangements with V and J called. A share of clones is missing; checked studies link under half to unresolved V genes, and the rest is unexplained. That table furnishes V, J and clone size, whereas the DNA furnished D and trimming. The sample includes about 190,000 clones, with 84% observed a single time. The top ten constitute 13% to 15% of the sample.

In the case of this clone: The clone's antigen remains unknown. No base qualities exist here, and no much larger clone lies one base off it.

The TCR comes from a man between 25 and 39 years old with active or convalescent COVID-19. The source material was peripheral blood. The chain links TRBV10-1 with TRBJ1-5, with the identity of the D gene unclear. The DNA sequence reads TGCGGGCGGGGACAGCCCCAGCATTTT. It codes for CGRGQPQHF.